This T cell receptor beta chain is drawn from a study of OX40 agonist ivuxolimab in advanced cancers. The overall study: Dose-escalation patients were diagnosed with hepatocellular carcinoma, melanoma, renal cell cancer or head and neck cancer. Study-level results: Partial responders treated at 0.1-3.0 mg/kg exhibited clonal expansion among the lowest measured.

The CDR3 runs 14 residues. Between the trimmed V and J ends, which lost 0 bases and 9 bases, there was a span of 14 bases. The germline gives CDR1 SGHTA, CDR2 FQGNSA. Repertoires were generated with immunoSEQ multiplex PCR, while TCRdb's copy carries only in-frame clones and drops some. The sample holds 76,000 or so clones; about 89% are singletons and the top ten take roughly 0.79%. A word on this clone: Its cognate antigen is unknown.

Sequences were derived from CD4+ or CD8+ T cells sorted from blood, sampled in a trial of the OX40 agonist ivuxolimab. This TCR derives from an adult with an advanced solid tumor such as melanoma, head and neck, liver or kidney cancer. The chain employs TRBV7-2 and TRBJ2-5, with D perhaps TRBD1 (5 bases). CDR3 amino acids: CASSLAGRTRAQYF. In DNA, the CDR3 is TGTGCCAGCAGCTTAGCAGGTCGGACAAGGGCCCAGTACTTC. Full variable domain (remainder filled in from reference TRBV7-2 and TRBJ2-5): GAGVSQSPSNKVTEKGKDVELRCDPISGHTALYWYRQSLGQGLEFLIYFQGNSAPDKSGLPSDRFSAERTGGSVSTLTIQRTQQEDSAVYLCASSLAGRTRAQYFGPGTRLLVL.